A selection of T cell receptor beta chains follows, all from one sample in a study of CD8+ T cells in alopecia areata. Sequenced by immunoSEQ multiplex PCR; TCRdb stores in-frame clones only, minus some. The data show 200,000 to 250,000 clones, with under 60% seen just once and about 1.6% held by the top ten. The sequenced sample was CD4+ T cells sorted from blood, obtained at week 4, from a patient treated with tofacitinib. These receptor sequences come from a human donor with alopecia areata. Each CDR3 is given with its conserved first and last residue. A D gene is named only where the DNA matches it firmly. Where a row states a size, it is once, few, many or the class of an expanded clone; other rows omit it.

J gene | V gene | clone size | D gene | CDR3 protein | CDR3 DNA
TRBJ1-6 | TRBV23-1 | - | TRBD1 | CASTGGTARLSSYNSPLHF | TGCGCCAGCACGGGGGGGACAGCACGTTTGAGCTCCTATAATTCACCCCTCCACTTT
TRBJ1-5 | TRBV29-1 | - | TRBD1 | CSVATTGESNQPQHF | TGCAGCGTCGCCACTACAGGGGAGAGCAATCAGCCCCAGCATTTT
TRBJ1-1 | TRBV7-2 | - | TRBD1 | CASSFQGGTEAFF | TGTGCCAGCAGCTTTCAGGGGGGAACTGAAGCTTTCTTT
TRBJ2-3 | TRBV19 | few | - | CASSIDGSTDTQYF | TGTGCCAGTAGTATCGACGGAAGCACAGATACGCAGTATTTT
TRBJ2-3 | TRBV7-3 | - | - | CASSLIGGPTDTQYF | TGTGCCAGCAGCTTAATCGGGGGGCCTACAGATACGCAGTATTTT
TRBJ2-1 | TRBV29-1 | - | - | CSVESPNNEQFF | TGCAGCGTTGAATCTCCGAACAATGAGCAGTTCTTC
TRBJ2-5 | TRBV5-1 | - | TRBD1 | CASSLYGTGGTETQYF | TGCGCCAGCAGCTTGTACGGGACAGGGGGCACAGAGACCCAGTACTTC
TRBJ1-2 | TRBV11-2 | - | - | CASSLGGSNGYTF | TGTGCCAGCAGCTTAGGAGGGTCCAATGGCTACACCTTC
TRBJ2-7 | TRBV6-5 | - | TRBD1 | CASSSDRSYEQYF | TGTGCCAGCAGTTCGGACAGGTCCTACGAGCAGTACTTC
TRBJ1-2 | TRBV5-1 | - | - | CASSSEGRPANYGYTF | TGCGCCAGCAGCTCGGAGGGAAGACCAGCTAACTATGGCTACACCTTC
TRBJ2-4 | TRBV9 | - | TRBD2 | CASSATGTSVSLHF | TGTGCCAGCAGCGCGACCGGGACTAGTGTTTCCTTGCACTTC
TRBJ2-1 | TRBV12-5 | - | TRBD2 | CASEPSGFANEQFF | TGTGCTAGTGAACCTAGCGGGTTTGCCAATGAGCAGTTCTTC
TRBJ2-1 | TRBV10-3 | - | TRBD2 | CAINERGRSYNEQFF | TGTGCCATCAACGAGCGGGGGAGGTCCTACAATGAGCAGTTCTTC
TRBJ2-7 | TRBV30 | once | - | CAWISKGGGYEQYF | TGTGCCTGGATCTCGAAAGGGGGGGGTTACGAGCAGTACTTC
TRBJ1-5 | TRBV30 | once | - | CAWSVRGARQPQHF | TGTGCCTGGAGTGTACGAGGGGCTCGGCAGCCCCAGCATTTT
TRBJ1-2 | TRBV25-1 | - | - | CASSNEGGYTF | TGTGCCAGCAGTAACGAGGGTGGCTACACCTTC
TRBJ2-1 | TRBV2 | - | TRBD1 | CATDPRDRGSNEQFF | TGTGCCACCGATCCCCGGGACAGGGGTTCAAATGAGCAGTTCTTC
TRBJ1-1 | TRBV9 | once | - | CASSVLRPGAEAFF | TGTGCCAGCAGTGTCCTAAGGCCTGGCGCTGAAGCTTTCTTT
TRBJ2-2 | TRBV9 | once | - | CASSVASSPGELFF | TGTGCCAGCAGCGTAGCGTCTAGCCCCGGGGAGCTGTTTTTT
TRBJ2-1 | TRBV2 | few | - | CASSEPGPEGNEQFF | TGTGCCAGCAGTGAGCCCGGCCCAGAGGGCAATGAGCAGTTCTTC
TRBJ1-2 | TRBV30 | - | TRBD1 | CACQGGSGYTF | TGTGCCTGTCAGGGGGGTAGTGGCTACACCTTC
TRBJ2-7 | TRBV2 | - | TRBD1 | CASSKRRTGDYEQYF | TGTGCCAGCAGTAAAAGGCGGACAGGAGACTACGAGCAGTACTTC
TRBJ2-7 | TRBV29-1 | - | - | CSVEVGQGGYEQYF | TGCAGCGTTGAGGTCGGGCAGGGAGGCTACGAGCAGTACTTC
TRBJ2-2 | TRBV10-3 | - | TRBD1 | CAISEGDRGGRELFF | TGTGCCATCAGTGAGGGCGACAGGGGCGGACGGGAGCTGTTTTTT
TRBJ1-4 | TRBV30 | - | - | CAWRGGGASQQLFF | TGTGCCTGGAGGGGGGGAGGCGCATCACAGCAACTGTTTTTT
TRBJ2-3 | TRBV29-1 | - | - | CSVLRGTGVTDTQYF | TGCAGCGTTCTAAGGGGCACGGGTGTCACAGATACGCAGTATTTT
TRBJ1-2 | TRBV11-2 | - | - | CASSLEHNYGYTF | TGTGCCAGCAGCTTGGAGCACAACTATGGCTACACCTTC
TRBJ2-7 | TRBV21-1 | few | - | CASSKLNKSYEQYF | TGTGCCAGCAGCAAGCTGAACAAATCCTACGAGCAGTACTTC
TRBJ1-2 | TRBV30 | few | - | CAWSVAGHRGYTF | TGTGCCTGGAGTGTAGCAGGGCATAGGGGCTACACCTTC
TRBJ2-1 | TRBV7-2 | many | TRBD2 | CASSPRLAGFGDNEQFF | TGTGCCAGCAGCCCCCGACTAGCGGGGTTCGGGGACAATGAGCAGTTCTTC
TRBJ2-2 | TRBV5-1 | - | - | CASGTAGELFF | TGCGCCAGCGGGACGGCCGGGGAGCTGTTTTTT
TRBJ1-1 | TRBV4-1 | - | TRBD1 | CASSRTGGQAFF | TGCGCCAGCAGCCGGACAGGGGGACAAGCTTTCTTT
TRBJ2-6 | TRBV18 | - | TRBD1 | CASSPQPGQGRSGANVLTF | TGTGCCAGCTCACCCCAACCGGGACAGGGACGCTCTGGGGCCAACGTCCTGACTTTC
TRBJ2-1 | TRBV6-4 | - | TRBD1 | CASSGKTGGREQFF | TGTGCCAGCAGTGGAAAAACAGGGGGTCGCGAGCAGTTCTTC
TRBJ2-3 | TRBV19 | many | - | CASRMRAGTDTQYF | TGTGCCAGTAGGATGCGGGCTGGGACAGATACGCAGTATTTT
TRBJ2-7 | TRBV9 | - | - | CASSGGQFDEQYF | TGTGCCAGCAGCGGTGGACAGTTCGACGAGCAGTACTTC
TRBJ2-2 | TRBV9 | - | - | CASSDTSGGELFF | TGTGCCAGCAGCGACACCTCGGGCGGGGAGCTGTTTTTT
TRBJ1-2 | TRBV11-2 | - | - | CASSLGGLDYGYTF | TGTGCCAGCAGCTTAGGAGGGTTGGACTATGGCTACACCTTC
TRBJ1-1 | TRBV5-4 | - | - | CASSYDQNTEAFF | TGTGCCAGCAGCTACGATCAAAACACTGAAGCTTTCTTT
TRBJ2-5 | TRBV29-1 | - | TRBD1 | CSVRQGAGETQYF | TGCAGCGTTCGCCAGGGGGCTGGTGAGACCCAGTACTTC
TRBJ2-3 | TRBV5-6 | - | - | CASSFKKDTQYF | TGTGCCAGCAGCTTTAAGAAGGATACGCAGTATTTT
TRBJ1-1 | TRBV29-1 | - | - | CSAAPGAEAFF | TGCAGCGCAGCACCTGGGGCTGAAGCTTTCTTT